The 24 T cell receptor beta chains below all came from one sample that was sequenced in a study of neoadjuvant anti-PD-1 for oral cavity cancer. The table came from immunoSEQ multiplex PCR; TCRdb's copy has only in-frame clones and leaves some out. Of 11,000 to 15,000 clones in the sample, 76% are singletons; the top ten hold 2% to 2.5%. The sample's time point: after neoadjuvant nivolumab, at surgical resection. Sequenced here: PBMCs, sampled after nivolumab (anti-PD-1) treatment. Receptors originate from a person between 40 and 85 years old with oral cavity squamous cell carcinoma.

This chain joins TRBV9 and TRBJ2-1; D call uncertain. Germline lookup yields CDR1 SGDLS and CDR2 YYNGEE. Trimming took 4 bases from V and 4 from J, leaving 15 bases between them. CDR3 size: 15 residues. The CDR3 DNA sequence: TGTGCCAGCAGCATGACCCAAGGGCTGTACAATGAGCAGTTCTTC. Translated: CASSMTQGLYNEQFF.

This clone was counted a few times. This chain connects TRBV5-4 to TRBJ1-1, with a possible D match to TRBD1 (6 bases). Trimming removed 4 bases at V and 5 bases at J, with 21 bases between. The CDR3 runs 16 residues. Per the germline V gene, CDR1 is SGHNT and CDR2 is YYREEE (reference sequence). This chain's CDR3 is CASSPPWGGRGTEAFF. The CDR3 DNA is TGTGCCAGCAGCCCGCCCTGGGGGGGGCGGGGGACTGAAGCTTTCTTT.

CDR3 region: CASSVEGAYEQYF. CDR3 sequence (DNA): TGTGCCAGCAGCGTAGAAGGGGCCTACGAGCAGTACTTC. The V call is TRBV9, the J call TRBJ2-7; possible D gene TRBD1, 5 bases. V was cut by 0 bases and J by 2 bases, with 6 bases left in between. The CDR3 has 13 amino acids. In germline, CDR1 is SGDLS, CDR2 YYNGEE.

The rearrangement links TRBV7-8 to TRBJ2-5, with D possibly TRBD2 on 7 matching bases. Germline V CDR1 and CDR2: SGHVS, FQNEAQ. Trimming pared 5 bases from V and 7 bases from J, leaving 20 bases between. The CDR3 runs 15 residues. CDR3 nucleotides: TGTGCCAGCAGCAAGTTTTTGCACAGGGAGGGGACCCAGTACTTC. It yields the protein CASSKFLHREGTQYF. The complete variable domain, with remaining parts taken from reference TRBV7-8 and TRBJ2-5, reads GAGVSQSPRYKVAKRGQDVALRCDPISGHVSLFWYQQALGQGPEFLTYFQNEAQLDKSGLPSDRFFAERPEGSVSTLKIQRTQQEDSAVYLCASSKFLHREGTQYFGPGTRLLVL.

The CDR3 DNA follows: TGTGCCAGCAGCGTATCTTCCCCAAGGACTAGCGGGGGGCTAAGCACAGATACGCAGTATTTT. Translated, it gives CASSVSSPRTSGGLSTDTQYF. The chain carries TRBV9 and TRBJ2-3; TRBD2 matches 14 bases. Germline V CDR1 and CDR2: SGDLS, YYNGEE. The CDR3 loop spans 21 amino acids. With 1 base clipped from V and 0 bases from J, the junction kept 13 bases outside the gene matches.

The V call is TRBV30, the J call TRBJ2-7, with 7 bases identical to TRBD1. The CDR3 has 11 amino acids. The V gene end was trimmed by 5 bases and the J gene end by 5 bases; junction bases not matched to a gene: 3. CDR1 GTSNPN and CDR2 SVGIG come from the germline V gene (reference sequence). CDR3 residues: CAWDRVHEQYF. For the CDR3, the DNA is TGTGCCTGGGACAGGGTTCACGAGCAGTACTTC.

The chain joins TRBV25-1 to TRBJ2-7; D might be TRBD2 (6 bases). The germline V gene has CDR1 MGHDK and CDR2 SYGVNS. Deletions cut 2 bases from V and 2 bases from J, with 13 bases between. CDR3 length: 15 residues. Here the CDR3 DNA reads TGTGCCAGCAGTGAACCGGGGGACGCACCCTACGAGCAGTACTTC. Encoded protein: CASSEPGDAPYEQYF.

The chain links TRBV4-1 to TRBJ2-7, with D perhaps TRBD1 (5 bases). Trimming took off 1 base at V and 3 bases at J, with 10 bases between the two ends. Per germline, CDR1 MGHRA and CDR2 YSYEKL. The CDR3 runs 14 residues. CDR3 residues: CASSQVAGIYEQYF. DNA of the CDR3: TGCGCCAGCAGCCAAGTCGCAGGGATCTACGAGCAGTACTTC.

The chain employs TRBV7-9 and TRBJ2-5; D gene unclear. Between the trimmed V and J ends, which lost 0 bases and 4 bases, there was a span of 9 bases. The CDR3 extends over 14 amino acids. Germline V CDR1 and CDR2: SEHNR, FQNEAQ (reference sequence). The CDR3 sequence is CASSLAPVGETQYF. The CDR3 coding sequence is TGTGCCAGCAGCTTAGCTCCCGTGGGAGAGACCCAGTACTTC.

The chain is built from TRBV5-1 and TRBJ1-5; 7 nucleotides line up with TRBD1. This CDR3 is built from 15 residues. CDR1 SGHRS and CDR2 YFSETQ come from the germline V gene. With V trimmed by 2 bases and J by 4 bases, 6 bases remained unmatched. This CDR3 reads CASSLQGQANQPQHF. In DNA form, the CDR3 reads TGCGCCAGCAGCTTACAAGGACAGGCTAATCAGCCCCAGCATTTT.

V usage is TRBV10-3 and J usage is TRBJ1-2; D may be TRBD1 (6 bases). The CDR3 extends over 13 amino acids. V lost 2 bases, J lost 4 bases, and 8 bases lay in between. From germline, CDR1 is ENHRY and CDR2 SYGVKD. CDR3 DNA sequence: TGTGCCATCAGTGAGCAGGGGACCTATGGCTACACCTTC. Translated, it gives CAISEQGTYGYTF.

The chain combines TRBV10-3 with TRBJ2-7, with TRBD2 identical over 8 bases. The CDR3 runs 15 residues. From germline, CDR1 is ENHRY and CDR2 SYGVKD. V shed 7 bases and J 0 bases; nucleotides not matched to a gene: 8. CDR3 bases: TGTGCCATCACCCCAGGGACTAGGAGCTCCTACGAGCAGTACTTC. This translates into CAITPGTRSSYEQYF.

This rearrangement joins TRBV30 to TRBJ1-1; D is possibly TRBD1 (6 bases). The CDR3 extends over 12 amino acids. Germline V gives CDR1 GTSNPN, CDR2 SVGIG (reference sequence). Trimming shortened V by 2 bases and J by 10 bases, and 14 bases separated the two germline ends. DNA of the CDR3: TGTGCCTGGAGTACCGGGGGCCGCACAGCTTTCTTT. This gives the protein CAWSTGGRTAFF.

The CDR3 DNA follows: TGCGCCAGCAGCTTGGTACCCCCGGGGGGACAGAGCCTTGAAAAACTGTTTTTT. It codes for CASSLVPPGGQSLEKLFF. The chain recombines TRBV5-1 with TRBJ1-4; 7 nucleotides line up with TRBD1. Germline lookup yields CDR1 SGHRS and CDR2 YFSETQ. This CDR3 is 18 amino acids long. The J segment lost 7 bases and the V segment lost 0 bases, leaving 15 bases of the junction unmatched.

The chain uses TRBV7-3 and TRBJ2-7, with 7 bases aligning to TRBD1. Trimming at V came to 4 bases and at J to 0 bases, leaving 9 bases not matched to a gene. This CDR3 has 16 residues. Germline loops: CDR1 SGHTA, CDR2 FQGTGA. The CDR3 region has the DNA TGTGCCAGCAGCTGGACAGGCCTTGAAAGCTCCTACGAGCAGTACTTC. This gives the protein CASSWTGLESSYEQYF.

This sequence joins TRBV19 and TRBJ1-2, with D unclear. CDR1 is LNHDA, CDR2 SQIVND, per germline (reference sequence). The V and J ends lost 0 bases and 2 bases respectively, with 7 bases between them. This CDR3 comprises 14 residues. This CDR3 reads CASSIDRANYGYTF. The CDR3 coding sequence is TGTGCCAGTAGTATAGATCGTGCAAACTATGGCTACACCTTC.

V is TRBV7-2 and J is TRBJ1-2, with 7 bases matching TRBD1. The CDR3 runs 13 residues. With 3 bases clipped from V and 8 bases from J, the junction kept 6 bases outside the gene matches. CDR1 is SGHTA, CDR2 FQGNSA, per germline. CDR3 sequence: CASSLDRFGGYTF. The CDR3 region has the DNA TGTGCCAGCAGCTTGGACAGGTTTGGAGGCTACACCTTC.

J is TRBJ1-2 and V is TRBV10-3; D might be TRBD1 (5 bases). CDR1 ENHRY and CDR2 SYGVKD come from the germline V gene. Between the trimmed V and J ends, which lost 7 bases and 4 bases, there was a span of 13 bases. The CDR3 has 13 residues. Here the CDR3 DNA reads TGTGCCATCACTGACGGGACCTTCTATGGCTACACCTTC. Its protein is CAITDGTFYGYTF.

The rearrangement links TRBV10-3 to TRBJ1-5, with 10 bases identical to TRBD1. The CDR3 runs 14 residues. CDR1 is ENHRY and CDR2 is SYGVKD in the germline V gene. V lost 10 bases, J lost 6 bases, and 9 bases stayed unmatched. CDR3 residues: CATGQGHNRQPQHF. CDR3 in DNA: TGTGCCACGGGACAGGGGCACAATCGTCAGCCCCAGCATTTT.

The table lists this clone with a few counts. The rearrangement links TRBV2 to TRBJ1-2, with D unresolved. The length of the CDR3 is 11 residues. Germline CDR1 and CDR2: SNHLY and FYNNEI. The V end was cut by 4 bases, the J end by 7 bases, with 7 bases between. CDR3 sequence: CASSGGIGYTF. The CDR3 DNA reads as TGTGCCAGCAGTGGGGGAATTGGCTACACCTTC.

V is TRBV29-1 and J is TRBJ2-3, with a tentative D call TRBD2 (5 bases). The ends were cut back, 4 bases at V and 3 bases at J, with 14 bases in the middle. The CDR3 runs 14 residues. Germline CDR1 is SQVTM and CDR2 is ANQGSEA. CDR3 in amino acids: CSVGVAFGTDTQYF. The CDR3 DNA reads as TGCAGCGTTGGGGTAGCGTTCGGGACAGATACGCAGTATTTT.

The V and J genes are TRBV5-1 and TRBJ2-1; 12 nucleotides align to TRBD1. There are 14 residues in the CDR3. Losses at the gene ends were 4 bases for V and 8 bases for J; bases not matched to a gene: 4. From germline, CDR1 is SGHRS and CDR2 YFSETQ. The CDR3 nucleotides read TGCGCCAGCAGCGGGGGACAGGGGGCCCATGAGCAGTTCTTC. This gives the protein CASSGGQGAHEQFF. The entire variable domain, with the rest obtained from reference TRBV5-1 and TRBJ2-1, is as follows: KAGVTQTPRYLIKTRGQQVTLSCSPISGHRSVSWYQQTPGQGLQFLFEYFSETQRNKGNFPGRFSGRQFSNSRSEMNVSTLELGDSALYLCASSGGQGAHEQFFGPGTRLTVL.

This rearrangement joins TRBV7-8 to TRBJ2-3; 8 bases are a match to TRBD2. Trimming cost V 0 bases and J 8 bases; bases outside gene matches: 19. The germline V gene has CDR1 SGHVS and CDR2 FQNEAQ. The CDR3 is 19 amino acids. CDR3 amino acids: CASSLARFQNGRARITQYF. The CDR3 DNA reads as TGTGCCAGCAGCTTAGCGCGATTCCAGAACGGGAGGGCTCGGATTACGCAGTATTTT.

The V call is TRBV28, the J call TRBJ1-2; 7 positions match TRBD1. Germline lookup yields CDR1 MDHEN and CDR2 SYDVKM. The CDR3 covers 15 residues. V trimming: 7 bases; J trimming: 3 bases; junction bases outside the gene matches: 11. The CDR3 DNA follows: TGTGCCAGCACTTCGCAGGGGGTCCTTCACTATGGCTACACCTTC. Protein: CASTSQGVLHYGYTF.